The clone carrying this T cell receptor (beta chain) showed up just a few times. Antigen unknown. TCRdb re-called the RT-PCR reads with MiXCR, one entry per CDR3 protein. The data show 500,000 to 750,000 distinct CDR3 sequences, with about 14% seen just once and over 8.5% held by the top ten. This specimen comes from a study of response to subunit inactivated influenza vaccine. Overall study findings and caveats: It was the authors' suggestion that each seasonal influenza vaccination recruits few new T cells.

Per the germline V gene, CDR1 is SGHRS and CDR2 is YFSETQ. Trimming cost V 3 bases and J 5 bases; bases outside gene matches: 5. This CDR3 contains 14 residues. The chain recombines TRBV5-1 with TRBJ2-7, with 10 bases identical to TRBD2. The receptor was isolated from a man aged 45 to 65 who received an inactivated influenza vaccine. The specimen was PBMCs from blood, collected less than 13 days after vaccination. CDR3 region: CASSSRLAGDEQYF. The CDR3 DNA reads TGCGCCAGCAGCTCAAGGCTAGCGGGAGACGAGCAGTACTTC.